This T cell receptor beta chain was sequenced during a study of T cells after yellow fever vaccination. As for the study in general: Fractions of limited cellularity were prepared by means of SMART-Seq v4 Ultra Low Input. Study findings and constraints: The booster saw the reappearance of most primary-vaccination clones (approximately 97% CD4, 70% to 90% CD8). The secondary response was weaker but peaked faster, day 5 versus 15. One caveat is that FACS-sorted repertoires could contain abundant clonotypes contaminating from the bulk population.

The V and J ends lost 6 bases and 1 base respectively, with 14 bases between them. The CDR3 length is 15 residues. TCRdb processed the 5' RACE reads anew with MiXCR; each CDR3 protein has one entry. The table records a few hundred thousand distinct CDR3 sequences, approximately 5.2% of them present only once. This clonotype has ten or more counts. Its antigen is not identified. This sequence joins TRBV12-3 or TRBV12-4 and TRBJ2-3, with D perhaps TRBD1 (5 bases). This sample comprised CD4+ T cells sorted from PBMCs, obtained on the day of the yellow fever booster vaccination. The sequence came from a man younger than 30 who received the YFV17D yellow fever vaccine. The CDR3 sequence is CASSLDLTGTDTQYF. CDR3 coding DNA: TGTGCCAGCAGCCTTGATTTGACAGGCACAGATACGCAGTATTTT.